This T cell receptor (beta chain) originates from a study of cytomegalovirus exposure and HLA in healthy donors. Regarding this clone: Other DNA variants within this sample encode the same CDR3.

PCR used 60 Vbeta primers and 13 Jbeta primers. Only in-frame clones appear in the TCRdb table, and some are missing; sequencing was by immunoSEQ multiplex PCR. The repertoire holds about 120,000 clones, with 9.5% as singletons. The CDR3 is 17 residues long. Per the germline V gene, CDR1 is LGHNA and CDR2 is YSLEER. V was cut by 3 bases and J by 1 base, with 16 bases left in between. This chain joins TRBV4-3 and TRBJ1-5; a possible D gene is TRBD1 (6 bases). The clonotype comes from a man aged 30-40 years in good health and CMV-seronegative. The sequenced material came from PBMCs. The CDR3 coding sequence is TGCGCCAGCAGCCAGGATTACGGGGGGCGAAGCAATCAGCCCCAGCATTTT. Its translation is CASSQDYGGRSNQPQHF.